The 12 T cell receptor beta chains listed next were all sequenced from one sample in a study of beta chain features in type 1 diabetes (dated by TCRdb to between 2018 and 2020). Library preparation employed the immunoSEQ multiplex PCR assay. All of the isolated RNA was reverse transcribed with the High Capacity cDNA Reverse Transcription Kit, so expressed TCRB transcripts were sequenced. TCRdb retrieved this table from immuneACCESS and kept in-frame rearrangements only. Not all clones are present; in checked studies, unresolved V genes account for under half, and no reason is known for the remainder. Present in this sample are 900,000 or so clones, roughly a sixth of which were seen just once. The ten largest clonotypes hold about 0.02% of the sample. Sample: naive CD4+ T cells from blood. The label giving this sample's cell subset or site can be read as: true naive CD4+ T cells. Receptors originate from a woman aged 18-29 years in good health.

The J gene is TRBJ2-3, the V gene TRBV5-4, with TRBD2 matching 10 bases. CDR1 SGHNT and CDR2 YYREEE come from the germline V gene (reference sequence). This CDR3 is built from 16 residues. V was pared by 4 bases and J by 2 bases, with 7 bases of the junction left unmatched. In nucleotides, the CDR3 is TGTGCCAGCAGCCCCACTAGCGGGAACCCCACAGATACGCAGTATTTT. Translation gives CASSPTSGNPTDTQYF.

This clone came up once. The V gene is TRBV6-5, the J gene TRBJ1-2; maybe TRBD1 (5 bases). Germline lookup yields CDR1 MNHEY and CDR2 SVGAGI. Trimming left V 10 bases short and J 6 bases short, with 18 bases between. CDR3 size: 13 residues. The CDR3 spells CAIRAPGTDGYTF. The CDR3 bases are TGTGCCATCCGAGCCCCCGGGACCGATGGCTACACCTTC.

The V call is TRBV7-9, the J call TRBJ2-5; 7 bases align to TRBD1. With V trimmed by 4 bases and J by 1 base, 9 bases remained unmatched. The CDR3 length is 16 residues. Germline CDR1 and CDR2: SEHNR and FQNEAQ (reference sequence). DNA for the CDR3: TGTGCCAGCAGCTCAACGGGACAGCCCATCCAAGAGACCCAGTACTTC. This sequence encodes CASSSTGQPIQETQYF.

V is TRBV7-9 and J is TRBJ2-3; tentative D call: TRBD2 (6 bases). The germline V and J ends were trimmed by 3 bases and 2 bases, with 18 bases remaining between them. The germline CDR1 and CDR2 sequences are SEHNR and FQNEAQ (reference sequence). This CDR3 has 17 amino acids. In DNA form, the CDR3 reads TGTGCCAGCAGCTTCGTGGGGGGAGTCAGATTCACAGATACGCAGTATTTT. This gives the protein CASSFVGGVRFTDTQYF.

This clone has only a few counts. This sequence joins TRBV29-1 and TRBJ1-1; 7 nucleotides align to TRBD1. Germline trimming cut 4 bases from V and 3 bases from J; bases unmatched to any gene: 8. This CDR3 has 14 residues. Germline CDR1 and CDR2: SQVTM and ANQGSEA. CDR3 coding DNA: TGCAGCGTTGCGCAGGGGGTGGGGTACACTGAAGCTTTCTTT. Its protein is CSVAQGVGYTEAFF. The complete variable domain, with remaining parts taken from reference TRBV29-1 and TRBJ1-1, reads SAVISQKPSRDICQRGTSLTIQCQVDSQVTMMFWYRQQPGQSLTLIATANQGSEATYESGFVIDKFPISRPNLTFSTLTVSNMSPEDSSIYLCSVAQGVGYTEAFFGQGTRLTVV.

This clone was seen more than once but under ten times. The CDR3 protein is CASSFSQTGEQYF. The DNA of the CDR3 is TGTGCCAGCAGCTTTTCTCAAACGGGGGAGCAGTACTTC. This chain joins TRBV7-3 and TRBJ2-7; D might be TRBD2 (5 bases). Between the trimmed V and J ends, which lost 3 bases and 7 bases, there was a span of 13 bases. The CDR3 covers 13 residues. Germline V gene data show CDR1 as SGHTA and CDR2 as FQGTGA.

This clone came up a few times. The chain uses TRBV5-1 and TRBJ2-3; D uncertain. V was trimmed by 2 bases and J by 0 bases, leaving 7 bases between them. Germline assignment: CDR1 SGHRS and CDR2 YFSETQ. This CDR3 contains 14 residues. CDR3 sequence reads: CASSFEASTDTQYF. The CDR3 bases are TGCGCCAGCAGCTTTGAAGCTAGCACAGATACGCAGTATTTT.

The chain's CDR3 is CASRTRDQPQHF. The CDR3 DNA reads TGTGCCAGCAGGACACGGGATCAGCCCCAGCATTTT. This rearrangement joins TRBV27 to TRBJ1-5, with D unclear. Looked up from germline, CDR1 is MNHEY and CDR2 is SMNVEV (reference sequence). Trimming shortened V by 6 bases and J by 5 bases, and 8 bases separated the two germline ends. This CDR3 is built from 12 residues.

V is TRBV29-1 and J is TRBJ2-5; D is unclear. This CDR3 contains 13 residues. V lost 5 bases to trimming and J lost 2 bases, with 12 bases between them. Germline V CDR1 and CDR2: SQVTM, ANQGSEA. Here the CDR3 DNA reads TGCAGCGTTTCTGTACACCGTCAAGAGACCCAGTACTTC. This encodes CSVSVHRQETQYF.

This clone was recorded a few times. The chain employs TRBV15 and TRBJ2-3; D not certain. There are 15 residues in the CDR3. The V and J ends lost 1 base and 4 bases respectively, with 12 bases between them. Per germline, CDR1 LNHNV and CDR2 YYDKDF (reference sequence). CDR3 amino acids: CATSRGGRFPDTQYF. DNA for the CDR3: TGTGCCACCAGCAGAGGGGGTCGTTTCCCAGATACGCAGTATTTT.

On this clone itself: The identical CDR3 is also encoded by other nucleotide sequences in the sample. This rearrangement joins TRBV27 to TRBJ2-7; no clear D gene. There are 11 residues in the CDR3. Trimming removed 4 bases at V and 4 bases at J, with 5 bases between. Germline V gene sequence: CDR1 MNHEY, CDR2 SMNVEV (reference sequence). The CDR3: CASSSGYEQYF. CDR3 nucleotides: TGTGCCAGCAGTTCCGGGTACGAGCAGTACTTC.

This clone was observed a handful of times. The chain links TRBV5-1 to TRBJ1-1; 7 positions match TRBD1. The CDR3 loop spans 15 amino acids. Germline CDR1 and CDR2: SGHRS and YFSETQ. V shed 2 bases and J 0 bases; nucleotides not matched to a gene: 4. In DNA form, the CDR3 reads TGCGCCAGCAGCTTCCCGGGACAGCTGAACACTGAAGCTTTCTTT. This encodes CASSFPGQLNTEAFF.